The clone carrying this T cell receptor gamma chain was counted ten times or more. The antigen remains unidentified. The record originates from a study of γδ T cells in repeated Plasmodium falciparum infection. Across the whole study: Over about 600 days, donors received four mosquito-bite P. falciparum NF54 infections.

Study conclusions and caveats: Vgamma9/Vdelta2+ repertoires stayed stably polyclonal over time and infection.

V gave up 4 bases and J gave up 0 bases; unmatched junction bases: 9. Per germline, CDR1 GITISATS and CDR2 ISYDGTV (reference sequence). CDR3 size: 15 residues. Bulk repertoires came from Vgamma9/Vdelta2+ or Vdelta2-negative gammadelta T cells flow-sorted from PBMC. TCRdb re-analyzed the multiplex PCR reads via CATT. The sample has roughly 27,000 gamma-chain clones; around 3% are singletons. This chain links TRGV9 with TRGJ1 or TRGJ2. The TCR sequence derives from a pool of human donors (malaria-infected and uninfected, not separated). The sample taken for sequencing was gamma-delta T cells from blood. CDR3 amino acids: CALWDKEPNYYKKLF. As DNA, the CDR3 is TGTGCCTTGTGGGACAAGGAGCCGAATTATTATAAGAAACTCTTT.